This TCR beta chain was sequenced during a study of breast tumors, draining lymph nodes, adjacent tissues. Study results and caveats: Tumor TCR diversity was below lymph nodes but above nontumor tissue. Luminal-like breast cancer showed significantly higher tumor–nontumor repertoire similarity than basal-like. The data were judged consistent with most tumor T cells coming from lymph node and expanding in tumor.

Germline CDR1 SGHVS, CDR2 FQNEAQ. The germline V and J ends were trimmed by 2 bases and 0 bases, with 22 bases remaining between them. This CDR3 is built from 20 residues. Samples came from axillary lymph nodes draining the breast cancer. Each CDR3 protein is one row after TCRdb ran MiXCR on the multiplex PCR reads. The data contain around 250,000 distinct CDR3 sequences, less than 35% of them singletons. This clonotype was recorded at least ten times. Its antigen remains unidentified. This chain uses TRBV7-8 with TRBJ2-2, with D uncertain. The sample was axillary lymph node tissue. The receptor's source is a female donor with breast cancer. Some clones in this sample may be carry-over from other donors' samples. The CDR3 coding sequence is TGTGCCAGCAGCTTACGCCCTCACAGACCCAACTTCGCGAACACCGGGGAGCTGTTTTTT. It encodes CASSLRPHRPNFANTGELFF.